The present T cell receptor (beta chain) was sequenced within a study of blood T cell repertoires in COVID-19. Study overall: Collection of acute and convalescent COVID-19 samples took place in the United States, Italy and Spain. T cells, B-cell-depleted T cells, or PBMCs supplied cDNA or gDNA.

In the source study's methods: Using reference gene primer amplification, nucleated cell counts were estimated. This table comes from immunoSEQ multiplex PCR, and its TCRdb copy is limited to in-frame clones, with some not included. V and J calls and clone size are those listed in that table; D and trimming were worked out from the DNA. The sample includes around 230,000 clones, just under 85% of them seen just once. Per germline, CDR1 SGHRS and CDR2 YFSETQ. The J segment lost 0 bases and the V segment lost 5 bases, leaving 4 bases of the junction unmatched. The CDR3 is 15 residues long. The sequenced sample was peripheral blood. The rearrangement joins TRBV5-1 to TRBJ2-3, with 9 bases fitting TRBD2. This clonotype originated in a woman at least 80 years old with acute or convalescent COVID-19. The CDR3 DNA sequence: TGCGCCAGCAGTCCGCTAGCGGGGAGCACAGATACGCAGTATTTT. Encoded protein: CASSPLAGSTDTQYF.